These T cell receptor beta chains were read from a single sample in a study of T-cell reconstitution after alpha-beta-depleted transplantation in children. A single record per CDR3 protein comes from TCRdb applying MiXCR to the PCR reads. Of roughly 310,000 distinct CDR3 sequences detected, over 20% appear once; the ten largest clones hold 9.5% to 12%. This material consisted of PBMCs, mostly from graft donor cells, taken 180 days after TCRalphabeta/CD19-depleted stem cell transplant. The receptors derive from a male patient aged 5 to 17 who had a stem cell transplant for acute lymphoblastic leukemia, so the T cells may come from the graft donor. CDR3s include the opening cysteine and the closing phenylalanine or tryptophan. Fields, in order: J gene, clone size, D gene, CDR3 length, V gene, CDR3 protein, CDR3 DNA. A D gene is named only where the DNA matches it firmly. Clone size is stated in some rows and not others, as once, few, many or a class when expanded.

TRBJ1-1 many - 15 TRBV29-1 CSVGSGGRGYSEAFF TGCAGCGTTGGATCCGGGGGGCGAGGCTACAGTGAAGCTTTCTTT
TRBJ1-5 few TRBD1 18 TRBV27 CASSLWTPDRGRNQPQHF TGTGCCAGCAGTTTATGGACTCCGGACAGGGGAAGGAATCAGCCCCAGCATTTT
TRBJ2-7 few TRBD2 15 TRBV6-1 CASSRGTSGRYEQYF TGTGCCAGCAGTCGCGGGACTAGCGGGAGATACGAGCAGTACTTC
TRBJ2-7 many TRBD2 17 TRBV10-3 CAISESIVLAGGGEQYF TGTGCCATCAGTGAGTCGATTGTCCTAGCGGGAGGAGGCGAGCAGTACTTC
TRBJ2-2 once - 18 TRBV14 CASSQFPRLVPKTGELFF TGTGCCAGCAGCCAATTTCCCCGGCTGGTCCCCAAGACCGGGGAGCTGTTTTTT
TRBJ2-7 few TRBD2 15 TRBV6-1 CASRPTSGYTYEQYF TGTGCCAGCAGACCCACTAGCGGGTACACCTACGAGCAGTACTTC
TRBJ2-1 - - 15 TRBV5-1 CASRGLSGLYNEQFF TGCGCCAGCAGAGGGTTAAGCGGGTTATACAATGAGCAGTTCTTC
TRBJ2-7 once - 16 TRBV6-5 CASSYTLTGYLYEQYF TGTGCCAGCAGTTACACACTGACAGGATATCTCTACGAGCAGTACTTC
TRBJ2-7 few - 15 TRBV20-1 CSARSAGPREYEQYF TGCAGTGCTAGATCGGCCGGGCCAAGGGAGTACGAGCAGTACTTC
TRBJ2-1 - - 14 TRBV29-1 CSVAREEPYNEQFF TGCAGCGTAGCGAGAGAAGAACCCTACAATGAGCAGTTCTTC